The rows below give T cell receptor beta chains drawn from one sample of a study of Graves' ophthalmopathy and Graves' hyperthyroidism. TCRdb fed the multiplex PCR reads into MiXCR, producing one record per CDR3 protein. The repertoire holds around 1.1 million distinct CDR3 sequences, about two fifths seen once, with around 10% in the top ten. Material for sequencing was peripheral blood or thyroid tissue (not recorded which). The receptors originated from an adult man with Graves' hyperthyroidism. Each CDR3 is given with its conserved first and last residue. The D gene is left open where the match is weak. The size of a clone is reported for some rows only, either as once, few or many, or as a class for expanded clones.

cdr3_length	j_call	clone_size	d_call	v_call	cdr3_nt	cdr3_aa
14	TRBJ1-6	NA	NA	TRBV2	TGTGCCAGCTCCCCCGACAGAGATGATTCACCCCTCCACTTT	CASSPDRDDSPLHF
15	TRBJ2-5	few	NA	TRBV19	TGTGCCAGTAGTATAACTGCAGGGTACCAAGAGACCCAGTACTTC	CASSITAGYQETQYF
16	TRBJ2-7	NA	TRBD2	TRBV7-9	TGTGCCAGCAGCCAAGATCCCGGGGGGTTTACGTACGAGCAGTACTTC	CASSQDPGGFTYEQYF
15	TRBJ1-1	many	NA	TRBV7-9	TGTGCCAGCAGCCAATCTGAGGGAAAGAACACTGAAGCTTTCTTT	CASSQSEGKNTEAFF
17	TRBJ2-5	NA	NA	TRBV6-1	TGTGCCAGCTCTATCCGGGTGAAATCGTTTTTCCGAGAGACCCAGTACTTC	CASSIRVKSFFRETQYF
13	TRBJ2-5	few	NA	TRBV20-1	TGCAGTGCTAGAGTACAGATTCAAGAGACCCAGTACTTC	CSARVQIQETQYF
10	TRBJ1-2	NA	NA	TRBV29-1	TGCAGCTTGAGCAGGGATGGCTACACCTTC	CSLSRDGYTF
13	TRBJ2-2	many	NA	TRBV19	TGTGCCAGCAAAACAGGGAACACCGGGGAGCTGTTTTTT	CASKTGNTGELFF
11	TRBJ1-1	many	NA	TRBV2	TGTGCCAGTAACTGGTATACTGAAGCTTTCTTT	CASNWYTEAFF
16	TRBJ1-1	many	NA	TRBV24-1	TGTGCCACCAGTGATTTGCGGGGCAGGGTGAACACTGAAGCTTTCTTT	CATSDLRGRVNTEAFF
14	TRBJ1-4	few	TRBD1	TRBV20-1	TGCAGTGCTAGATCGGACAGGGACCTTGAAAAACTGTTTTTT	CSARSDRDLEKLFF
13	TRBJ2-3	NA	NA	TRBV29-1	TGCAGCGTGTGGGCGGGGGCGACAGATACGCAGTATTTT	CSVWAGATDTQYF
14	TRBJ1-1	NA	NA	TRBV19	TGTGCCAGTAGTATGCTACAGGGCTACACTGAAGCTTTCTTT	CASSMLQGYTEAFF
13	TRBJ1-4	NA	NA	TRBV20-1	TGCAGTGCGACCGGGATCCCTAATGAAAAACTGTTTTTT	CSATGIPNEKLFF
14	TRBJ2-7	NA	TRBD2	TRBV20-1	TGCAGTGCCAGAGATCGAGCGGGAGCTTACGAGCAGTACTTC	CSARDRAGAYEQYF
16	TRBJ1-4	many	NA	TRBV24-1	TGTGCCACCAGTGAGTCCCGGGGCGGACGAGAAGGAAAACTGTTTTTT	CATSESRGGREGKLFF
18	TRBJ1-1	NA	TRBD1	TRBV15	TGTGCCACCAGCATTACCGGCGGGGGACAGGCGCCGAACACTGAAGCTTTCTTT	CATSITGGGQAPNTEAFF
13	TRBJ1-2	few	NA	TRBV5-6	TGTGCCAGCAGCCAGACAGTGAACTATGGCTACACCTTC	CASSQTVNYGYTF
12	TRBJ2-7	NA	NA	TRBV7-9	TGTGCCAGCAGCTTGGGGTGGGGACAGCAGTACTTC	CASSLGWGQQYF
19	TRBJ2-5	NA	NA	TRBV5-1	TGCGCCAGCAGCTTCCCCACCACCCAGGGGCGGGAGTGGTCAGAGACCCAGTACTTC	CASSFPTTQGREWSETQYF
16	TRBJ2-7	many	NA	TRBV25-1	TGTGCCAGCAGTGAATATGAGGCTCGGAGCTCCTACGAGCAGTACTTC	CASSEYEARSSYEQYF
15	TRBJ1-5	many	NA	TRBV10-3	TGTGCCATCAGCCAGACGGATTATAGCAATCAGCCCCAGCATTTT	CAISQTDYSNQPQHF
15	TRBJ2-2	few	TRBD2	TRBV20-1	TGCAGTGCTAGGGTCCTAGCGGAAGACACCGGGGAGCTGTTTTTT	CSARVLAEDTGELFF
14	TRBJ2-7	many	NA	TRBV5-1	TGCGCCAGCAGCTTGGAACAGGCCGCCTACGAGCAGTACTTC	CASSLEQAAYEQYF
12	TRBJ1-4	NA	TRBD1	TRBV30	TGTGCCTGGAAGGTAACCCGGGACAGGGCGGTTTTT	CAWKVTRDRAVF
14	TRBJ2-2	many	TRBD2	TRBV7-3	TGTGCCAGCAGCCCGGGACTAGCGTCCGGGGAGCTGTTTTTT	CASSPGLASGELFF
10	TRBJ1-2	NA	NA	TRBV20-1	TGCAGTGCTGTCACATTTCCATTGACCTTC	CSAVTFPLTF
11	TRBJ1-2	many	NA	TRBV29-1	TGCAGCGTCCGGACAGACTATGGCTACACCTTC	CSVRTDYGYTF
17	TRBJ1-1	once	NA	TRBV14	TGTGCCAGCAGCCACACCGCAGGGGTTGTGTGGGGCACTGAAGCTTTCTTT	CASSHTAGVVWGTEAFF
13	TRBJ1-2	NA	NA	TRBV29-1	TGCAGCGCCCCGCTAGACTGGGACTATGGCTACACCTTC	CSAPLDWDYGYTF
16	TRBJ1-3	NA	NA	TRBV25-1	TGTGCCAGCAGCAGATCTGGACAGACGGCTGGAAACACCATATATTTT	CASSRSGQTAGNTIYF
15	TRBJ1-2	many	NA	TRBV7-9	TGTGCCAGCAGCTTATACAGGGAGACGCGTTGGGGCTACACCTTC	CASSLYRETRWGYTF
15	TRBJ1-6	many	NA	TRBV15	TGTGCCACCAGCAGAGTGGGGCAGAATAATTCACCCCTCCACTTT	CATSRVGQNNSPLHF
14	TRBJ2-5	many	NA	TRBV5-1	TGCGCCAGCACCACGGGCAGGGACGGAGAGACCCAGTACTTC	CASTTGRDGETQYF
14	TRBJ2-2	NA	NA	TRBV7-9	TGCGCCAGCTCAACCAGCGGGCCTACCGGGGAGCTGTTTTTT	CASSTSGPTGELFF
17	TRBJ2-5	many	TRBD1	TRBV5-5	TGTGCCAGCAGCTCCTCGGCCAGGGGGCTCGCGGGAGAGACCCAGTACTTC	CASSSSARGLAGETQYF
13	TRBJ2-2	NA	NA	TRBV5-8	TGTGCCAGCAGCTCAACTAGGCACGGGGAGCTGTTTTTT	CASSSTRHGELFF
13	TRBJ1-4	many	NA	TRBV2	TGTGCCAGCAATGGGGGGCGCGGTGAAAAACTGTTTTTT	CASNGGRGEKLFF
14	TRBJ2-1	few	NA	TRBV29-1	TGCAGCGTTGGATGGGAAGGTTCCTACAATGAGCAGTTCTTC	CSVGWEGSYNEQFF
13	TRBJ1-2	many	NA	TRBV19	TGTGCCAGTAGTATGCTGAGGGGAGATGGCTACACCTTC	CASSMLRGDGYTF
13	TRBJ2-6	NA	TRBD1	TRBV29-1	TGCAGCGTTCGACAGGGTCTAGCCTACGTCCTGACTTTC	CSVRQGLAYVLTF
13	TRBJ1-5	many	NA	TRBV20-1	TGCAGTGCGCGAAGGGACAACAATCAGCCCCAGCATTTT	CSARRDNNQPQHF
13	TRBJ2-7	NA	NA	TRBV10-3	TGTGCCATCAGCCCAGATGGTGAGGGCGAGCAGTACTTC	CAISPDGEGEQYF
14	TRBJ2-2	NA	NA	TRBV29-1	TGCAGCGTCCAACCCACAGGGAACACCGGGGAGCTGTTTTTT	CSVQPTGNTGELFF
12	TRBJ1-1	many	TRBD1	TRBV30	TGTGCCTGGGGACAGGAGAACACTGAAGCTTTCTTT	CAWGQENTEAFF
13	TRBJ2-5	NA	NA	TRBV6-6	TGTGCCAGCAGCTCGACAACGGCTCAGCCCCAGTACTTC	CASSSTTAQPQYF
14	TRBJ1-1	NA	NA	TRBV4-1	TGCGCCAGCAGCCAAGACGGGCGGGACACTGAAGCTTTCTTT	CASSQDGRDTEAFF
14	TRBJ2-2	NA	NA	TRBV10-2	TGCGCCAGCAGTGAGTCGACTCTCCGCGGGGAGCTGTTTTTT	CASSESTLRGELFF
15	TRBJ2-2	once	NA	TRBV7-9	TGTGCCAGCAGCTTAGGTCAAGCTCTGAGGGACGAGCAGTTTTTT	CASSLGQALRDEQFF
12	TRBJ1-5	NA	NA	TRBV15	TGTGCCCCGACTTTCGGAGATCAGCCCCAGCATTTT	CAPTFGDQPQHF
17	TRBJ1-5	many	NA	TRBV7-8	TGTGCCAGCAGCTCGGTGGGGACGGCCGCAAGAAATCAGCCCCAGCATTTT	CASSSVGTAARNQPQHF
15	TRBJ1-6	many	NA	TRBV19	TGTGCCAGTAGTATAGGAAGGCCAAATCCGTCACCCCTCCACTTT	CASSIGRPNPSPLHF
12	TRBJ1-5	many	NA	TRBV2	TGTGCCAGCAGTGAAGCCGGTCGGCCCCAGCATTTT	CASSEAGRPQHF